The 8 T cell receptor beta chains in this list originate from one sample, sequenced in a study of blood T cells in healthy people across ages. Alongside a J-beta primer mix, a sample-barcoded 5' primer served in a second PCR lasting roughly 6 to 11 cycles. TCRdb re-called the 5' RACE reads through MiXCR, storing one row per CDR3 protein. The sample yields 1 million to 1.2 million distinct CDR3 sequences, roughly two fifths seen once. What was sequenced was blood. These receptors were taken from a man in his late teens or twenties in good health.

This clonotype was counted only a few times. The chain recombines TRBV10-3 with TRBJ1-2; TRBD1 agrees at 11 bases. The ends lost 10 bases at V and 4 bases at J; junction bases unmatched: 17. This CDR3 region has 17 residues. Germline CDR1 and CDR2: ENHRY and SYGVKD. CDR3 nucleotide sequence: TGTGCCACCTTCACAACCTCTCCGGGACAGGGGGGCTATGGCTACACCTTC. This sequence encodes CATFTTSPGQGGYGYTF.

This clonotype has a handful of counts. The chain joins TRBV6-5 to TRBJ1-5; D gene uncertain. The CDR3 runs 15 residues. The ends were cut back, 4 bases at V and 6 bases at J, with 16 bases in the middle. The V gene's germline CDR1 is MNHEY and CDR2 SVGAGI. CDR3: CASSSANSGVQPQHF. In nucleotides, the CDR3 is TGTGCCAGCAGTTCCGCCAACTCCGGGGTTCAGCCCCAGCATTTT.

Only a few counts were recorded for this clonotype. The V and J genes are TRBV12-3 or TRBV12-4 and TRBJ1-2, with TRBD1 identical over 11 bases. The CDR3 has 17 residues. The V segment lost 7 bases and the J segment 4 bases; nucleotides outside the gene matches: 14. The CDR3 loop is CASTVGGQGVSSYGYTF. CDR3 nucleotides: TGTGCCAGCACCGTAGGGGGACAGGGGGTTTCCAGCTATGGCTACACCTTC.

The rearrangement joins TRBV12-3 or TRBV12-4 to TRBJ1-1; 8 nucleotides align to TRBD1. CDR3 size: 15 residues. V lost 5 bases to trimming and J lost 4 bases; unmatched junction nucleotides: 9. DNA of the CDR3: TGTGCCAGCAGTCCTTCCCCCACAGGGGGCACTGAAGCTTTCTTT. Protein product: CASSPSPTGGTEAFF.

This clonotype was seen a handful of times. The rearrangement links TRBV10-3 to TRBJ2-5, with a tentative D call TRBD2 (5 bases). The J call could be wrong; TRBJ2-7 is a better fit for the DNA end. Germline V lookup: CDR1 ENHRY, CDR2 SYGVKD. This CDR3 region has 13 residues. CDR3 amino acids: CAIASPEGHEQYF. CDR3 DNA: TGTGCCATCGCCTCTCCCGAGGGTCACGAGCAGTACTTC.

Regarding this clonotype: One base away lies a much larger clone, so this may be a sequencing read error. This sequence joins TRBV11-2 and TRBJ2-4; tentatively, D is TRBD1 (6 bases). CDR1 and CDR2 (germline): SGHAT, FQNNGV. Trimming pared 1 base from V and 13 bases from J, leaving 14 bases between. The CDR3 covers 13 residues. CDR3 sequence reads: CASSLVRDNEQYF. The DNA of the CDR3 is TGTGCCAGCAGCTTAGTCAGGGACAATGAGCAGTACTTC.

The CDR3, as DNA: TGCGCCAGCAGCCAAGATGGTCAGGGCAGCATCGGCGAGCAGTACTTC. Encoded protein: CASSQDGQGSIGEQYF. This chain joins TRBV4-3 and TRBJ2-7; D is possibly TRBD1 (5 bases). V lost 0 bases and J lost 6, with 18 bases in between. The CDR3 is 16 amino acids. Per the germline V gene, CDR1 is LGHNA and CDR2 is YSLEER.

This clonotype was counted a few times. The V call is TRBV12-3 or TRBV12-4, the J call TRBJ1-2; 7 nucleotides agree with TRBD1. Unmatched junction bases numbered 7, after V lost 7 bases and J lost 2 bases. The CDR3 spans 14 residues. The CDR3 is CASTPTGANYGYTF. CDR3 nucleotides: TGTGCCAGCACCCCCACAGGGGCCAACTATGGCTACACCTTC.